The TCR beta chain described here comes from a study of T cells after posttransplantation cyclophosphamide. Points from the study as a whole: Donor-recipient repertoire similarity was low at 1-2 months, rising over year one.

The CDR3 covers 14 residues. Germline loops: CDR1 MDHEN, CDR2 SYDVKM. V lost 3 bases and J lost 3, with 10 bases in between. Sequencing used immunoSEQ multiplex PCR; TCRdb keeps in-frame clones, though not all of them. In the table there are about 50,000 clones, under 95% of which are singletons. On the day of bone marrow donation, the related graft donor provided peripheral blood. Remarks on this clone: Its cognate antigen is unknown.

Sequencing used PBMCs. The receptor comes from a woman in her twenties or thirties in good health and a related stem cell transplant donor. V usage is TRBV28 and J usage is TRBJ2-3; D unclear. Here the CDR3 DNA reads TGTGCCAGCAGTTTGGTGGTGAGGACAGATACGCAGTATTTT. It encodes CASSLVVRTDTQYF. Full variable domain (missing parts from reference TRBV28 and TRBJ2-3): DVKVTQSSRYLVKRTGEKVFLECVQDMDHENMFWYRQDPGLGLRLIYFSYDVKMKEKGDIPEGYSVSREKKERFSLILESASTNQTSMYLCASSLVVRTDTQYFGPGTRLTVL.